This T cell receptor beta chain appears in the sequencing data of a study of T-cell reconstitution after alpha-beta-depleted transplantation in children listed by TCRdb under 2016. Regarding the research as a whole: The study quantitatively tracked T-cell immune reconstitution after TCRalphabeta/CD19-depleted allogeneic hematopoietic cell transplantation in children using TCR repertoire profiling.

As to this clonotype: This clone's antigen is unknown. Base qualities are missing; no much larger clone stands one base away.

Overall study outcomes, separate from this receptor: Apparently early alphabetaT-cell count recovery about two months after transplant reportedly relied on only several hundred rapidly expanded clones derived from non-depleted graft cells. Over the following months the frequencies of hyperexpanded clones went down, and after one year T-cell counts and TCRbeta diversity were mostly credited to newly produced T cells. The high TCRbeta diversity at day 60 in some patients was ascribed to recipient T cells and intrathymic progenitors that had survived conditioning.

At the junction V is shortened by 5 bases and J by 4 bases; bases outside the gene matches: 5. CDR1 MNHEY and CDR2 SVGAGI are derived from the germline V gene. Reading from cysteine to phenylalanine, the CDR3 counts 15 amino acids. Only the CDR3 part of the read is kept: 45 bases, read in frame from the first base. The library came from PCR. Sequencer: Illumina HiSeq 2500. TCR library preparation used molecular barcoding, with unique molecular identifiers applied to normalize quantification of the TCRbeta repertoire. TCRdb reworked the public reads: Q25 trimming with fastp, MiXCR clone assembly, productive beta chains retained. Rows merge per CDR3 protein into single entries with the most common DNA and genes. Here the sample has about 460,000 distinct CDR3 sequences; 11% occur a single time. The ten largest clones capture less than 15% of the sample. Sample treatment or condition, as interpreted from the label and publication: allogeneic hematopoietic cell transplantation with graft depleted of TCRalphabeta T cells and CD19 B cells. The children who served as transplant recipients had been given grafts of TCRalphabeta/CD19-depleted allogeneic hematopoietic cells.

The sequence links TRBV6-5 to TRBJ2-4; TRBD2 aligns with 10 central bases. The sequenced sample was PBMCs, mostly from graft donor cells, obtained 180 days after TCRalphabeta/CD19-depleted stem cell transplant. This TCR derives from a female patient between 2 and 15 years old who had a stem cell transplant for aplastic anemia, so the T cells may come from the graft donor. In nucleotide form, the sequence is TGTGCCAGCAGTAACGGACTAGCGGTTAAAAACATTCAGTACTTC. This translates into CASSNGLAVKNIQYF.